The clone carrying this T cell receptor (beta chain) has more than one count but fewer than ten. What it recognizes is unknown. This sample's TCRbeta library carried unique molecular identifier barcodes. TCRdb analysed the PCR reads with MiXCR anew, one entry per CDR3 protein. The sample lists nearly 200,000 distinct CDR3 sequences; about 6% were seen once. This sample is drawn from a study of T-cell reconstitution after alpha-beta-depleted transplantation in children. Study observations and caveats: By one year post-transplant, T-cell counts and diversity largely arose from T cells that were newly produced. Roughly two months post-transplant, alpha-beta T cells reportedly originated from several hundred graft clones that had expanded.

Germline CDR1 and CDR2: SNHLY and FYNNEI. CDR3 length: 19 residues. V was pared by 11 bases and J by 8 bases, with 26 bases of the junction left unmatched. Source: PBMCs, taken before TCRalphabeta/CD19-depleted stem cell transplant. The V call is TRBV2, the J call TRBJ2-1; 11 nucleotides match TRBD1. The sequence was collected from a girl in the first two years of life with combined immunodeficiency, due to receive a stem cell transplant. CDR3 nucleotides: TGTGCCTGCTGTTCGGACAGGGGGCCTCTTAAGGGAGGGTTCGATGAGCAGTTCTTC. This codes for CACCSDRGPLKGGFDEQFF.